Listed here are 16 T cell receptor beta chains from one sample, sequenced in a study of T cells in Graves' hyperthyroidism and ophthalmopathy. Amplified regions were TCR beta CDR3 sequences from RNA transcripts. HTBI primers drove first-round RT-PCR of the TCR CDR3. Each CDR3 protein gets one entry after TCRdb re-called the multiplex PCR reads with MiXCR. The data show about 350,000 distinct CDR3 sequences, about an eighth seen once. The sample was blood. These receptors originate from a woman aged 40 to 50 with Graves' ophthalmopathy.

The table lists this clonotype with a few counts. The chain is built from TRBV5-6 and TRBJ2-6, with D unclear. V was cut by 7 bases and J by 0 bases, with 8 bases left in between. The CDR3 has 14 residues. The germline V gene encodes CDR1 SGHDT and CDR2 YYEEEE. This chain's CDR3 is CASLPHSGANVLTF. The CDR3 region has the DNA TGTGCCAGCCTACCGCACTCTGGGGCCAACGTCCTGACTTTC.

This clonotype came up many times. The V and J genes are TRBV24-1 and TRBJ1-5, with 8 bases identical to TRBD1. The CDR3 is made up of 15 amino acids. The J segment lost 6 bases and the V segment lost 6 bases, leaving 9 bases of the junction unmatched. Germline values: CDR1 KGHDR, CDR2 SFDVKD. This CDR3 reads CATSKRTGFGQPQHF. The CDR3 nucleotides are TGTGCCACCAGTAAGCGGACAGGGTTTGGTCAGCCCCAGCATTTT.

The chain combines TRBV20-1 with TRBJ1-6; 7 bases fit TRBD1. Germline lookup yields CDR1 DFQATT and CDR2 SNEGSKA (reference sequence). CDR3 size: 14 residues. V lost 1 base and J lost 8; bases outside the gene matches: 5. The CDR3 nucleotides are TGCAGTGCTAGAGGGGACAGACAATATTCACCCCTCCACTTT. It codes for CSARGDRQYSPLHF.

This chain connects TRBV28 to TRBJ2-2; TRBD1 matches at 8 bases. CDR1 and CDR2 from the germline V gene are MDHEN and SYDVKM. V shed 5 bases, J shed 5 bases, and the junction held 7 bases outside the gene matches. There are 15 residues in the CDR3. CDR3 in amino acids: CASSKGQGWTGELFF. The DNA of the CDR3 is TGTGCCAGCAGTAAAGGACAGGGCTGGACCGGGGAGCTGTTTTTT.

This clonotype was picked up many times. This chain connects TRBV7-9 to TRBJ2-7; 9 nucleotides align to TRBD2. The germline V gene has CDR1 SEHNR and CDR2 FQNEAQ (reference sequence). The V and J ends lost 2 bases and 2 bases, in that order; junction bases with no gene match: 4. The CDR3 is 15 residues long. The CDR3 DNA follows: TGTGCCAGCAGCTTAAGTGGCGGGAGGGCCTACGAGCAGTACTTC. It specifies CASSLSGGRAYEQYF.

V usage is TRBV5-1 and J usage is TRBJ1-1; the D gene is possibly TRBD1 (5 bases). Germline-derived CDR1 and CDR2 are SGHRS and YFSETQ. This CDR3 spans 14 amino acids. The V end lost 4 bases, the J end lost 2 bases, and 12 bases lay between the germline ends. The CDR3 nucleotides read TGCGCCAGCAGCCACGCAGGGTACAACACTGAAGCTTTCTTT. It encodes CASSHAGYNTEAFF.

This clonotype was observed at least ten times. V usage is TRBV28 and J usage is TRBJ1-1; TRBD1 aligns across 8 bases. V shed 2 bases and J 4 bases; nucleotides not matched to a gene: 9. The CDR3 sequence is 16 residues long. Germline V gives CDR1 MDHEN, CDR2 SYDVKM. This CDR3 is CASSLTQTGAGTEAFF. The CDR3 nucleotides read TGTGCCAGCAGTTTAACCCAGACAGGGGCAGGCACTGAAGCTTTCTTT.

Many counts were recorded for this clonotype. This rearrangement joins TRBV25-1 to TRBJ2-1, with 10 positions matching TRBD2. The CDR3 is 15 amino acids. Per the germline V gene, CDR1 is MGHDK and CDR2 is SYGVNS. V gave up 8 bases and J gave up 2 bases; unmatched junction bases: 6. This CDR3 reads CASVGLAVPYNEQFF. The CDR3 DNA is TGTGCCAGCGTCGGACTAGCGGTACCCTACAATGAGCAGTTCTTC.

This clonotype has ten or more counts. The chain carries TRBV19 and TRBJ2-1; 8 nucleotides line up with TRBD2. Germline loops: CDR1 LNHDA, CDR2 SQIVND (reference sequence). CDR3 length: 14 amino acids. Losses at the gene ends were 5 bases for V and 5 bases for J; bases not matched to a gene: 5. The CDR3 is CASSPSGGNNEQFF. The CDR3 DNA sequence: TGTGCCAGTAGTCCGAGCGGGGGTAACAATGAGCAGTTCTTC. Combining the CDR3 with reference TRBV19 and TRBJ2-1 gives the whole variable domain DGGITQSPKYLFRKEGQNVTLSCEQNLNHDAMYWYRQDPGQGLRLIYYSQIVNDFQKGDIAEGYSVSREKKESFPLTVTSAQKNPTAFYLCASSPSGGNNEQFFGPGTRLTVL.

There are many counts of this clonotype. The V call is TRBV2, the J call TRBJ2-7; 8 bases are shared with TRBD1. The CDR3 has 15 residues. J gave up 5 bases and V 4 bases, and 10 bases lay outside the gene matches. Looked up from germline, CDR1 is SNHLY and CDR2 is FYNNEI. CDR3 region: CASSGQGPPWDEQYF. In DNA, the CDR3 is TGTGCCAGCAGTGGACAGGGGCCTCCGTGGGACGAGCAGTACTTC.

The gene calls are TRBV5-5 and TRBJ2-2; no definite D call. Trimming left V 2 bases short and J 0 bases short, with 11 bases between. There are 16 residues in the CDR3. Germline CDR1 is SGHKS and CDR2 is YYEKEE (reference sequence). CDR3 sequence (DNA): TGTGCCAGCAGCTTTCTTCCCGTCCCGAACACCGGGGAGCTGTTTTTT. The encoded protein is CASSFLPVPNTGELFF.

The rearrangement links TRBV19 to TRBJ1-4; D is possibly TRBD1 (5 bases). Germline V gene sequence: CDR1 LNHDA, CDR2 SQIVND (reference sequence). The V and J ends lost 6 bases and 2 bases respectively, with 7 bases between them. The CDR3 covers 13 residues. In DNA, the CDR3 is TGTGCCAGTAGCAGACAGACTAATGAAAAACTGTTTTTT. Protein sequence: CASSRQTNEKLFF.

This clonotype was picked up many times. The chain combines TRBV9 with TRBJ1-1; D ambiguous. The CDR3 covers 14 residues. Trimming removed 5 bases from V and 4 bases from J, with 15 bases in between. Germline CDR1 is SGDLS and CDR2 is YYNGEE. The CDR3 DNA reads as TGTGCCAGCAGTGTTGCCATTTCGGGCACTGAAGCTTTCTTT. Amino acids: CASSVAISGTEAFF. The complete variable domain, with remaining parts taken from reference TRBV9 and TRBJ1-1, reads DSGVTQTPKHLITATGQRVTLRCSPRSGDLSVYWYQQSLDQGLQFLIQYYNGEERAKGNILERFSAQQFPDLHSELNLSSLELGDSALYFCASSVAISGTEAFFGQGTRLTVV.

This clonotype was seen a few times. The V and J genes are TRBV30 and TRBJ1-2; possible D gene TRBD1, 6 bases. The V end was cut by 0 bases, the J end by 4 bases, with 12 bases between. CDR1 is GTSNPN, CDR2 SVGIG, per germline (reference sequence). CDR3 length: 14 amino acids. This CDR3 reads CAWSVQGSIYGYTF. CDR3 DNA sequence: TGTGCCTGGAGTGTACAGGGTTCAATCTATGGCTACACCTTC.

This clonotype was recorded a few times. The chain employs TRBV24-1 and TRBJ2-5; no firm D call. The V end was cut by 3 bases, the J end by 3 bases, with 13 bases between. This CDR3 comprises 15 residues. Germline CDR1 and CDR2: KGHDR and SFDVKD. The CDR3 DNA follows: TGTGCCACCAGTGATGTGGGTAACGTTAAAGAGACCCAGTACTTC. Its translation: CATSDVGNVKETQYF.

The CDR3 region is CASSYFGSGGRNTEAFF. CDR3 nucleotides: TGTGCCAGCAGTTACTTCGGGAGCGGGGGGAGAAACACTGAAGCTTTCTTT. The V call is TRBV6-5, the J call TRBJ1-1, with a tentative D call TRBD1 (5 bases). The CDR3 totals 17 residues. The germline V gene encodes CDR1 MNHEY and CDR2 SVGAGI. V was shortened by 1 base and J by 2 bases, with 17 bases between the two germline ends.